The 28 T cell receptor beta chains given below trace back to one sample, sequenced in a study of shared clonotypes between healthy human individuals (dated by TCRdb to 2020 to 2022). Library construction relied on the immunoSEQ multiplex PCR assay. TCRdb limited this immuneACCESS table to in-frame rearrangements with V and J called. A share of clones is missing; checked studies link under half to unresolved V genes, and the rest is unexplained. The sample has millions of clones on record, about 92% of them singletons. The ten most abundant clones make up roughly 0.14% of the sample. The sample taken for sequencing was naive CD4+ T cells sorted from blood. The cell subset or site label here, explained by the study, means: CD45RA+ positively selected. Receptors were obtained from a man aged 18 to 29 in good health.

The chain combines TRBV7-2 with TRBJ2-7; 7 positions agree with TRBD2. The CDR3 covers 16 residues. V was clipped by 5 bases and J by 5 bases; unmatched bases: 15. The V gene's germline CDR1 is SGHTA and CDR2 FQGNSA. CDR3 nucleotides: TGTGCCAGCAGCAAGAGCGGGGCGAAGGCCTCTCACGAGCAGTACTTC. Translated, it gives CASSKSGAKASHEQYF.

The DNA for the CDR3 is TGTGCCAGCAGTTCCCGGGACAGGGGCCCCTACGAGCAGTACTTC. It specifies CASSSRDRGPYEQYF. The gene calls are TRBV6-5 and TRBJ2-7; 10 bases map to TRBD1. The CDR3 loop spans 15 amino acids. V lost 4 bases, J lost 2 bases, and 5 bases stayed unmatched. Per germline, CDR1 MNHEY and CDR2 SVGAGI.

The chain links TRBV1 to TRBJ2-7; the D call TRBD2 from the table was never checked on the DNA. TRBV1 is described as a pseudogene. This CDR3 has 15 amino acids. The CDR3 coding sequence is TGCACCAGCAGCCAAGGTCCTAGCGGGGGGTTCGAGCAGTACTTC. Translation gives CTSSQGPSGGFEQYF.

Here the CDR3 DNA reads TGTGCCAGCAGTTTCCGACAGGGGGATGGCTACACCTTC. Protein: CASSFRQGDGYTF. The chain combines TRBV6-5 with TRBJ1-2; 9 nucleotides agree with TRBD1. Losses at the gene ends were 4 bases for V and 6 bases for J; bases not matched to a gene: 3. CDR3 length equals 13 residues. Germline V gives CDR1 MNHEY, CDR2 SVGAGI.

Worth noting for this clone: Mismatch with germline at one junction end may stem from a read error. In the same sample, other DNA sequences code for this CDR3. V usage is TRBV7-9 and J usage is TRBJ1-4, with TRBD1 matching 9 bases. This CDR3 has 16 residues. Germline V gives CDR1 SEHNR, CDR2 FQNEAQ (reference sequence). CDR3 protein: CASSLVGTGKNEKLFF. The CDR3 DNA follows: TGTGCCAGCAGTTTAGTCGGGACAGGGAAGAATGAAAAACTGTTTTTT.

The rearrangement joins TRBV27 to TRBJ1-4; no clear D gene. Germline loops: CDR1 MNHEY, CDR2 SMNVEV (reference sequence). This CDR3 region has 10 residues. V shed 4 bases and J shed 7 bases, with 1 base lying between them. The CDR3 protein is CASSCEKLFF. The CDR3 region has the DNA TGTGCCAGCAGTTGTGAAAAACTGTTTTTT.

CDR3 nucleotide sequence: TGTGCCACCGCGGGACTAGCGGGAGAAAACACCGGGGAGCTGTTTTTT. Translated, it gives CATAGLAGENTGELFF. The V gene is TRBV7-9, the J gene TRBJ2-2; TRBD2 aligns across 14 bases. CDR3 length: 16 residues. The germline gives CDR1 SEHNR, CDR2 FQNEAQ (reference sequence). The V segment lost 10 bases and the J segment 2 bases; nucleotides outside the gene matches: 6.

V is TRBV11-3 and J is TRBJ2-3; 8 bases are shared with TRBD2. The ends lost 5 bases at V and 4 bases at J; junction bases unmatched: 2. This CDR3 is 13 amino acids long. Germline V CDR1 and CDR2: SGHNT, YENEEA. The CDR3 DNA reads TGTGCCAGCAGCACACTAGCGGCAGATACGCAGTATTTT. This codes for CASSTLAADTQYF.

This clone was detected only once. Other nucleotide sequences from this sample produce the same CDR3. The chain links TRBV6-5 to TRBJ1-2; D is unresolved. The CDR3 totals 13 residues. The V gene's germline CDR1 is MNHEY and CDR2 SVGAGI. Trimming stripped 2 bases from V and 2 bases from J, with 6 bases between. CDR3 DNA sequence: TGTGCCAGCAGTTACGCGGCCAACTATGGCTACACCTTC. This translates into CASSYAANYGYTF.

The chain employs TRBV7-2 and TRBJ1-2; maybe TRBD1 (5 bases). V was cut by 3 bases and J by 3 bases, with 8 bases left in between. Germline V gene lookup returns CDR1 SGHTA and CDR2 FQGNSA. The CDR3 extends over 13 amino acids. The CDR3 region has the DNA TGTGCCAGCAGCTTCGGGGGAGACTATGGCTACACCTTC. This codes for CASSFGGDYGYTF.

In its sample, this clone was seen once. This chain connects TRBV29-1 to TRBJ2-1; 10 positions agree with TRBD2. V shed 4 bases, J shed 4 bases, and the junction held 10 bases outside the gene matches. Germline V gives CDR1 SQVTM, CDR2 ANQGSEA. This CDR3 is 16 amino acids long. Here the CDR3 reads CSVGGLASGRYNEQFF. CDR3 nucleotide sequence: TGCAGCGTTGGGGGTTTGGCTAGCGGGAGATACAATGAGCAGTTCTTC.

Comments on this clone: Within the sample, other DNA sequences also encode this same CDR3. The chain has TRBV7-3 and TRBJ1-1; 7 nucleotides align to TRBD1. V shed 5 bases and J 4 bases; nucleotides not matched to a gene: 1. The V gene's germline CDR1 is SGHTA and CDR2 FQGTGA. This CDR3 is built from 12 residues. The CDR3 nucleotides are TGTGCCAGCAGCCCAGGGGGCACTGAAGCTTTCTTT. Amino acid sequence: CASSPGGTEAFF.

This chain links TRBV18 with TRBJ2-3; 12 bases align to TRBD2. Germline V gene sequence: CDR1 KGHSH, CDR2 LQKENI. The CDR3 length is 18 residues. The V gene end was trimmed by 0 bases and the J gene end by 6 bases; junction bases not matched to a gene: 10. The CDR3 nucleotides read TGTGCCAGCTCACCACCGGGCCTAGCGGGAGGGAGGGCCGATACGCAGTATTTT. It codes for CASSPPGLAGGRADTQYF.

On this clone itself: The same CDR3 arises from other DNA sequences in this sample as well. This sequence joins TRBV5-1 and TRBJ2-7; D gene ambiguous. The CDR3 extends over 14 amino acids. Trimming pared 0 bases from V and 0 bases from J, leaving 7 bases between. Looked up from germline, CDR1 is SGHRS and CDR2 is YFSETQ. The CDR3 is CASSLDGGSYEQYF. The DNA for the CDR3 is TGCGCCAGCAGCTTGGACGGTGGCTCCTACGAGCAGTACTTC.

This clone has only one observation. Other DNA sequences in the sample encode the same CDR3. This chain joins TRBV7-9 and TRBJ2-1; no definite D call. Germline V gene sequence: CDR1 SEHNR, CDR2 FQNEAQ (reference sequence). This CDR3 has 11 amino acids. V was clipped by 1 base and J by 8 bases, with 3 bases between them. CDR3 loop: CASSLVDEQFF. CDR3 coding DNA: TGTGCCAGCAGCTTAGTCGATGAGCAGTTCTTC. Using reference TRBV7-9 and TRBJ2-1 for the parts outside the CDR3, the full variable domain is DTGVSQNPRHKITKRGQNVTFRCDPISEHNRLYWYRQTLGQGPEFLTYFQNEAQLEKSRLLSDRFSAERPKGSFSTLEIQRTEQGDSAMYLCASSLVDEQFFGPGTRLTVL.

Points on this clone: The same CDR3 arises from other DNA sequences in this sample as well. The rearrangement uses TRBV28 and TRBJ1-2, with unresolved D. Per the germline V gene, CDR1 is MDHEN and CDR2 is SYDVKM. CDR3 length: 13 amino acids. The V end was cut by 3 bases, the J end by 2 bases, with 7 bases between. The DNA for the CDR3 is TGTGCCAGCAGTTTTGGGCAGAACTATGGCTACACCTTC. This codes for CASSFGQNYGYTF.

The V gene is TRBV30, the J gene TRBJ2-5; D unclear. Trimming stripped 4 bases from V and 2 bases from J, with 11 bases between. The CDR3 consists of 13 residues. CDR1 is GTSNPN, CDR2 SVGIG, per germline (reference sequence). CDR3: CAWKGMGQETQYF. In nucleotides, the CDR3 is TGTGCCTGGAAGGGAATGGGACAAGAGACCCAGTACTTC.

This clone is a singleton in its sample. The chain carries TRBV7-2 and TRBJ2-7; 9 bases map to TRBD1. Germline values: CDR1 SGHTA, CDR2 FQGNSA. The V segment lost 5 bases and the J segment 4 bases; nucleotides outside the gene matches: 18. The CDR3 covers 18 residues. CDR3 sequence (DNA): TGTGCCAGCAGCCCACAGGGGGCGGGCGATGGTCCAAGATACGAGCAGTACTTC. This codes for CASSPQGAGDGPRYEQYF. The full variable domain, in which reference TRBV7-2 and TRBJ2-7 provide the parts outside the CDR3, is GAGVSQSPSNKVTEKGKDVELRCDPISGHTALYWYRQSLGQGLEFLIYFQGNSAPDKSGLPSDRFSAERTGGSVSTLTIQRTQQEDSAVYLCASSPQGAGDGPRYEQYFGPGTRLTVT.

This chain joins TRBV11-3 and TRBJ2-5; D may be TRBD1 (5 bases). The V end lost 5 bases, the J end lost 2 bases, and 9 bases lay between the germline ends. The CDR3 covers 13 residues. CDR1 and CDR2 from the germline V gene are SGHNT and YENEEA. CDR3 region: CASSAGSQETQYF. Written as DNA, the CDR3 is TGTGCCAGCAGCGCAGGGTCACAAGAGACCCAGTACTTC.

The J gene is TRBJ1-3, the V gene TRBV7-2; TRBD1 matches at 9 bases. Germline lookup yields CDR1 SGHTA and CDR2 FQGNSA. Germline trimming cut 5 bases from V and 4 bases from J; bases unmatched to any gene: 9. This CDR3 is 16 amino acids long. CDR3 bases: TGTGCCAGCAGCCCTGGACAGGGGCCGGAAGGAAACACCATATATTTT. This sequence encodes CASSPGQGPEGNTIYF.

The chain links TRBV10-2 to TRBJ2-7, with D possibly matching TRBD1 (6 bases). Germline CDR1 is WSHSY and CDR2 is SAAADI. The length of the CDR3 is 15 residues. The ends were cut back, 4 bases at V and 4 bases at J, with 17 bases in the middle. CDR3 bases: TGCGCCAGCAGTGGCCCCGGACAGAATCCTTACGAGCAGTACTTC. Protein product: CASSGPGQNPYEQYF.

The chain joins TRBV19 to TRBJ1-5, with 10 bases that match TRBD1. Germline V CDR1 and CDR2: LNHDA, SQIVND (reference sequence). The CDR3 sequence is 17 residues long. V shed 5 bases and J 5 bases; nucleotides not matched to a gene: 12. This CDR3 is CASSFPTGTGEYQPQHF. The CDR3 DNA reads as TGTGCCAGTAGTTTTCCTACCGGGACAGGGGAATATCAGCCCCAGCATTTT.

V and J are TRBV23-1 and TRBJ2-7, with 10 positions matching TRBD2. TRBV23-1 is assigned to the ORF class and has an uncertain function. V lost 2 bases, J lost 1 base, and 2 bases stayed unmatched. There are 15 residues in the CDR3. The CDR3: CASSQKAGGSYEQYF. DNA of the CDR3: TGCGCCAGCAGTCAAAAAGCGGGGGGGTCCTACGAGCAGTACTTC.

Worth noting for this clone: Other nucleotide sequences in the sample specify the same CDR3. In DNA form, the CDR3 reads TGTGCCAGCTCACCCGTTGGACCCTACGAGCAGTACTTC. Protein: CASSPVGPYEQYF. The rearrangement joins TRBV18 to TRBJ2-7; D not resolved. V dropped 3 bases and J dropped 2 bases, with 8 bases sitting between them. Germline CDR1 and CDR2: KGHSH and LQKENI. This CDR3 comprises 13 residues.

The chain is built from TRBV30 and TRBJ1-1, with no clear D. Trimming left V 2 bases short and J 4 bases short, with 8 bases between. The CDR3 length is 12 residues. CDR1 is GTSNPN and CDR2 is SVGIG in the germline V gene (reference sequence). In DNA form, the CDR3 reads TGTGCCTGGAGTCGACACGGCACTGAAGCTTTCTTT. It translates to CAWSRHGTEAFF.

V usage is TRBV30 and J usage is TRBJ2-7, with D hard to call. CDR3 length equals 13 residues. The V end lost 6 bases, the J end lost 2 bases, and 14 bases lay between the germline ends. The V gene's germline CDR1 is GTSNPN and CDR2 SVGIG (reference sequence). The CDR3 loop reads CACTGQRPYEQYF. CDR3 in DNA: TGTGCCTGTACGGGCCAAAGGCCCTACGAGCAGTACTTC.

This clone has more than one count but fewer than ten. The chain couples TRBV30 to TRBJ1-6, with D unresolved. Germline assignment: CDR1 GTSNPN and CDR2 SVGIG (reference sequence). V lost 2 bases and J 9 bases, leaving 8 bases between the germline ends. The CDR3 has 12 residues. In DNA form, the CDR3 reads TGTGCCTGGAGTAATGGAGGTTCACCCCTCCACTTT. It yields the protein CAWSNGGSPLHF.

The genes are TRBV28 and TRBJ1-2; weak D call: TRBD1 (5 bases). From germline, CDR1 is MDHEN and CDR2 SYDVKM. V lost 8 bases and J 4 bases, leaving 14 bases between the germline ends. The CDR3 totals 13 residues. The CDR3 region is CASLTPGTYGYTF. In nucleotides, the CDR3 is TGTGCCAGCCTGACCCCAGGGACCTATGGCTACACCTTC.